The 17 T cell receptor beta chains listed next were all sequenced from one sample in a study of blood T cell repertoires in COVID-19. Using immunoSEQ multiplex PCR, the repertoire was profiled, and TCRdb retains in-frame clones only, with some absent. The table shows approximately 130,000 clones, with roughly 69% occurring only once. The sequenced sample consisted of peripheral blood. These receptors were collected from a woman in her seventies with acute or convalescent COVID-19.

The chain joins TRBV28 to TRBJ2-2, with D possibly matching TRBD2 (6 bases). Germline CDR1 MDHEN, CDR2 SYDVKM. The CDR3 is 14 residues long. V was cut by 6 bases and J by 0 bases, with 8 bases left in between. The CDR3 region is CASRGRSNTGELFF. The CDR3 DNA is TGTGCCAGCAGGGGGAGGTCGAACACCGGGGAGCTGTTTTTT.

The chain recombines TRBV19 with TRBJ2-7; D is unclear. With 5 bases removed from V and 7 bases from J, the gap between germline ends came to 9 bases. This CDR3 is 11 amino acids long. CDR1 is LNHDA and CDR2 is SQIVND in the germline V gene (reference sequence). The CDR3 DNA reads TGTGCCAGTAGTGCCGCCGAGGAGCAGTACTTC. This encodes CASSAAEEQYF.

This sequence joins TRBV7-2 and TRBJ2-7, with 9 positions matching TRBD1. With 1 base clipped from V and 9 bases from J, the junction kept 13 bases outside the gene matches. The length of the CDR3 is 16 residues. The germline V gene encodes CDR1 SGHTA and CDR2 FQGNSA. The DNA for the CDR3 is TGTGCCAGCAGCTTAGATACCGGACAGGGGCGGGTCGGGCAGTACTTC. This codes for CASSLDTGQGRVGQYF.

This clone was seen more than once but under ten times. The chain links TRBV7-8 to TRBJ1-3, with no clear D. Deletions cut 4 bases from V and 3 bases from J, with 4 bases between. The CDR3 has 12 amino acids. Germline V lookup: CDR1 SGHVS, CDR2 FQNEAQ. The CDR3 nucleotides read TGTGCCAGCAGCTCCGTTGGAAACACCATATATTTT. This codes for CASSSVGNTIYF. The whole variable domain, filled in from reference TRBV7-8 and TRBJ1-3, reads GAGVSQSPRYKVAKRGQDVALRCDPISGHVSLFWYQQALGQGPEFLTYFQNEAQLDKSGLPSDRFFAERPEGSVSTLKIQRTQQEDSAVYLCASSSVGNTIYFGEGSWLTVV.

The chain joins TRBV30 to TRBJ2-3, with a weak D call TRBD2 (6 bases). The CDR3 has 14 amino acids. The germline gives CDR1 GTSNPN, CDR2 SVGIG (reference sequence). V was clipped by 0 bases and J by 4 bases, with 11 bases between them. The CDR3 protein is CAWSVRGVSDTQYF. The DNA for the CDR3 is TGTGCCTGGAGTGTACGCGGGGTTTCAGATACGCAGTATTTT.

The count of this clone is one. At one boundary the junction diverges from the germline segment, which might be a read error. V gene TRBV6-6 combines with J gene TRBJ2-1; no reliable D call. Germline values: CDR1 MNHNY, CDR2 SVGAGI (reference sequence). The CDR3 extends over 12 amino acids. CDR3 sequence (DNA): TGTGCCACCAGTCCTGAGTACAATGAGCAGTTCTTC. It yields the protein CATSPEYNEQFF.

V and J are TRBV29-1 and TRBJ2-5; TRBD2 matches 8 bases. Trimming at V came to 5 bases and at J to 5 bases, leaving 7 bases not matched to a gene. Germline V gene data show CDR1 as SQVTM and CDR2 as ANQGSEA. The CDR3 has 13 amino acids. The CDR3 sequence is CSVREGVGETQYF. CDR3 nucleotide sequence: TGCAGCGTTCGGGAGGGAGTGGGGGAGACCCAGTACTTC. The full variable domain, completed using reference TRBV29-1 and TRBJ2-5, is SAVISQKPSRDICQRGTSLTIQCQVDSQVTMMFWYRQQPGQSLTLIATANQGSEATYESGFVIDKFPISRPNLTFSTLTVSNMSPEDSSIYLCSVREGVGETQYFGPGTRLLVL.

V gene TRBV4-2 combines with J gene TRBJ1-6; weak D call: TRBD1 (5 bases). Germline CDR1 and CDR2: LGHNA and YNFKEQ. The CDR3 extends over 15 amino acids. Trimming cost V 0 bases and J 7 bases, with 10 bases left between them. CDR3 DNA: TGTGCCAGCAGCCAAGATACAGGAGCGAATTCACCCCTCCACTTT. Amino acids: CASSQDTGANSPLHF.

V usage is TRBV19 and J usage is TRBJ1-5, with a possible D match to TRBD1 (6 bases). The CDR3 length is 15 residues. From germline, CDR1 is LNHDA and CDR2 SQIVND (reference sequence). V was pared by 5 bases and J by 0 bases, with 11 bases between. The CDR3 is CASSRTVHSNQPQHF. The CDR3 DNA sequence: TGTGCCAGTAGTCGGACAGTACATAGCAATCAGCCCCAGCATTTT.

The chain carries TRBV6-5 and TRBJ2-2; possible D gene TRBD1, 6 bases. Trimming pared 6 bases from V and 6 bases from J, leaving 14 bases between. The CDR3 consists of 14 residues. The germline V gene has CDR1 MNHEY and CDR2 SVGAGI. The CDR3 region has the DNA TGTGCCAGCAGGAGGGGGAGCCCGCCCGGGGAGCTGTTTTTT. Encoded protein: CASRRGSPPGELFF.

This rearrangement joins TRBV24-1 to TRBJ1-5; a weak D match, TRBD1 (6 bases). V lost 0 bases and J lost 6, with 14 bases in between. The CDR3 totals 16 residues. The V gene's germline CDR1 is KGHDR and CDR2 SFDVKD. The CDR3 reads CATSDLLSGVRQPQHF. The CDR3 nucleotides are TGTGCCACCAGTGATTTGTTGTCAGGGGTTCGTCAGCCCCAGCATTTT.

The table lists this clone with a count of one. CDR3 bases: TGTGCCATCAAACGCGCCGGGACTAGCGGGAGGGCCTACTCGAACACCGGGGAGCTGTTTTTT. This translates into CAIKRAGTSGRAYSNTGELFF. The rearrangement uses TRBV10-3 and TRBJ2-2, with 16 nucleotides matching TRBD2. In germline, CDR1 is ENHRY, CDR2 SYGVKD. The CDR3 is 21 residues long. Trimming cost V 7 bases and J 0 bases; bases outside gene matches: 14.

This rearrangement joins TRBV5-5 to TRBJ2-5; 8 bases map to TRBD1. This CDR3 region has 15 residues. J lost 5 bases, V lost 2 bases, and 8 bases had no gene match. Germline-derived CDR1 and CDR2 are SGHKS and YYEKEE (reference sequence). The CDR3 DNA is TGTGCCAGCAGCTTCGGACAGGGTATATCGGAGACCCAGTACTTC. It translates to CASSFGQGISETQYF.

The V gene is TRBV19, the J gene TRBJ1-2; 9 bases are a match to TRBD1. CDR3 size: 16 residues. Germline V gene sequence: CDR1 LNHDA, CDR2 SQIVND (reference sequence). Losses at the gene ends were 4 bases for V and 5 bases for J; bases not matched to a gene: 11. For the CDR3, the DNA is TGTGCCAGTAGTAGCCCGGGCCGGGACAGGGCTTATGGCTACACCTTC. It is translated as CASSSPGRDRAYGYTF.

This chain's CDR3 is CASSFDRARGYTF. In DNA, the CDR3 is TGTGCCAGCAGCTTCGACAGGGCGCGAGGCTACACCTTC. The chain combines TRBV5-4 with TRBJ1-2; 7 bases match TRBD1. After removal of 2 bases from V and 8 bases from J, the junction contained 6 bases not matched to a gene. The CDR3 length is 13 residues. CDR1 and CDR2 (germline): SGHNT, YYREEE (reference sequence).

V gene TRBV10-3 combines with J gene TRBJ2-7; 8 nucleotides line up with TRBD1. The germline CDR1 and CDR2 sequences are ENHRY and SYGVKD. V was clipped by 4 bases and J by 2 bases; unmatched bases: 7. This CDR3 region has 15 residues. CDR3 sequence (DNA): TGTGCCATCAGTGGCCCTTCGACAGGGGCCTACGAGCAGTACTTC. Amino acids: CAISGPSTGAYEQYF.

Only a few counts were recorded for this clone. CDR3: CASSPQGLQGAQHF. CDR3 sequence (DNA): TGTGCCAGCTCACCTCAGGGGTTGCAGGGGGCCCAGCATTTT. This rearrangement joins TRBV18 to TRBJ1-5; 7 bases are shared with TRBD1. V trimming: 3 bases; J trimming: 11 bases; junction bases outside the gene matches: 10. The CDR3 consists of 14 residues. CDR1 KGHSH and CDR2 LQKENI come from the germline V gene.